This T cell receptor beta chain was identified during a study of T-cell memory formation after mild COVID-19. Study overall: TCR clusters were mostly confined to one donor each.

With constant-segment primers, 5'RACE yielded cDNA libraries of TCR alpha and TCR beta that carried sample barcodes and UMIs. A single record per CDR3 protein comes from TCRdb applying MiXCR to the 5' RACE reads. The data contain 350,000 to 500,000 distinct CDR3 sequences, about a sixth of them singletons. Whole-study findings and limits: Some responding clones appeared in pre-infection memory, suggesting cross-reactive memory joined. The study found balanced CD4/CD8 in clones contracting day 15 to 85 and a CD4+ lean in later expanders.

A word on this clonotype: The antigen is not known.

This CDR3 region has 15 residues. Germline V gives CDR1 SNHLY, CDR2 FYNNEI. The V end was cut by 6 bases, the J end by 0 bases, with 12 bases between. The TCR sequence derives from a man in his late teens or twenties who had mild COVID-19 (a few samples of this study predate the infection). Cell type and time point are not known. The genes are TRBV2 and TRBJ2-1, with D tentatively TRBD1 (5 bases). Sequencing input: PBMCs or a T cell subset sorted from them (not recorded which). The CDR3 region is CASSAQGNSYNEQFF. CDR3 bases: TGTGCCAGCAGCGCGCAGGGTAACTCCTACAATGAGCAGTTCTTC.